This T cell receptor (beta chain) was sequenced in a study of blood T cells in healthy people across ages. Study-level points and caveats: The diversity estimates, figures obtained from one million T cells, were considered underestimates.

The ends lost 2 bases at V and 6 bases at J; junction bases unmatched: 13. There are 17 residues in the CDR3. A second PCR of 7 to 11 cycles used a sample-barcoded 5' primer and a J-beta primer mix. TCRdb re-called the 5' RACE reads through MiXCR, storing one row per CDR3 protein. The sample holds around 1,500,000 distinct CDR3 sequences, 35% to 45% seen once. As to this clonotype: Its antigen is not known.

The donors, healthy Caucasians from Russia, were aged about 6 to 95. Researchers collected about 9.7 milliliters of peripheral blood from every single donor. Sequenced material: blood. This sequence originates from a woman between 18 and 29 years old in good health. The genes are TRBV12-3 or TRBV12-4 and TRBJ2-3, with 8 bases identical to TRBD2. The CDR3 sequence: CASSLHLAGKGTDTQYF. The DNA for the CDR3 is TGTGCCAGCAGTTTACACCTAGCGGGTAAGGGGACCGATACGCAGTATTTT.